This TCR beta chain is drawn from a study of T-cell memory formation after mild COVID-19. Study observations and caveats: Second-wave clones with a day 37 peak had unconfirmed SARS-CoV-2 specificity.

This clonotype was seen a handful of times. What it recognizes is unknown. TCRdb re-analysed the 5' RACE reads in MiXCR, keeping a single row per CDR3 protein. The data hold roughly 450,000 distinct CDR3 sequences, with over 15% observed a single time. Trimming left V 5 bases short and J 5 bases short, with 12 bases between. This CDR3 has 14 residues. Germline CDR1 reads MNHNS; CDR2 reads SASEGT. The sample taken for sequencing was PBMCs or a T cell subset sorted from them (not recorded which). The source is an adult woman who had mild COVID-19 (a few samples of this study predate the infection). Cell type and time point are not known. The J gene is TRBJ2-2, the V gene TRBV6-1; unclear D gene. The CDR3 DNA sequence: TGTGCCAGCAGTCGCTTAACAGTGACCGGGGAGCTGTTTTTT. This translates into CASSRLTVTGELFF.